Sequencing of this T cell receptor (beta chain) was carried out in a study of blood T cell repertoires in COVID-19. Germline V CDR1 and CDR2: SGHTS, YDEGEE. Trimming removed 1 base from V and 4 bases from J, with 12 bases in between. The CDR3 contains 15 residues. Generated by immunoSEQ multiplex PCR, the TCRdb table keeps only in-frame clones and is missing some. Of 300,000 to 500,000 clones listed, approximately 87% are singletons. The J gene is TRBJ1-3, the V gene TRBV5-8; weak D call: TRBD1 (5 bases). Sequenced: PBMCs or T cells enriched from blood (not recorded which). This receptor was taken from a woman aged 25 to 39 with acute COVID-19. In DNA form, the CDR3 reads TGTGCCAGCAGCTTGTTTGGGGCGAGGGGAAACACCATATATTTT. Protein: CASSLFGARGNTIYF.